Each of the 11 T cell receptor beta chains below was sequenced from the same sample in a study of T cell repertoires in cytomegalovirus infection. The antigens of these receptors remain unknown. TCRdb itself ran the reads through MiXCR, one entry per CDR3 protein. The sample contains about 830,000 distinct CDR3 sequences, 30% to 35% of which appear only once. The sample in question was cultured CD8+ T cells from PBMCs, obtained from culture after CMV antigen stimulation. These receptors were taken from a human donor in good health (CMV status not recorded). Some clones in this sample may be carry-over from other donors' samples.

This clonotype was counted between two and nine times. The chain joins TRBV6-2 or TRBV6-3 to TRBJ1-2; D is possibly TRBD1 (5 bases). V shed 6 bases and J shed 1 base, with 21 bases lying between them. This CDR3 is built from 17 residues. Germline CDR1 is MNHEY and CDR2 is SVGEGT. CDR3 residues: CASSSDLRGLSNYGYTF. The CDR3 DNA reads TGTGCCAGCAGCTCGGACCTCCGGGGCCTGAGTAACTATGGCTACACCTTC.

This clonotype was counted at least ten times. The genes are TRBV7-8 and TRBJ2-5; tentatively, D is TRBD1 (6 bases). V lost 7 bases and J 4 bases, leaving 16 bases between the germline ends. CDR1 SGHVS and CDR2 FQNEAQ come from the germline V gene. The CDR3 covers 14 residues. As DNA, the CDR3 is TGTGCCAGCATCAACCACAGGGTTTCAGAGACCCAGTACTTC. Its protein is CASINHRVSETQYF.

This clonotype appeared many times. The gene calls are TRBV7-9 and TRBJ1-1; D ambiguous. The CDR3 has 12 residues. Per the germline V gene, CDR1 is SEHNR and CDR2 is FQNEAQ (reference sequence). The V end was cut by 5 bases, the J end by 1 base, with 5 bases between. The DNA of the CDR3 is TGTGCCAGCAGCCGGACGAACACTGAAGCTTTCTTT. Protein: CASSRTNTEAFF.

The CDR3 nucleotides read TGCAGCGGTTGGTTACTAGCCAAAAACATTCAGTACTTC. Its protein product is CSGWLLAKNIQYF. The chain couples TRBV29-1 to TRBJ2-4; D unresolved. Germline CDR1 and CDR2: SQVTM and ANQGSEA. This CDR3 has 13 residues. Trimming shortened V by 7 bases and J by 0 bases, and 10 bases separated the two germline ends. Drawing the rest from reference TRBV29-1 and TRBJ2-4, the complete variable domain is SAVISQKPSRDICQRGTSLTIQCQVDSQVTMMFWYRQQPGQSLTLIATANQGSEATYESGFVIDKFPISRPNLTFSTLTVSNMSPEDSSIYLCSGWLLAKNIQYFGAGTRLSVL.

On this clonotype itself: At one of its ends the junction is not consistent with the germline gene, which may arise from a read error. V is TRBV24-1 and J is TRBJ1-1; the D is unclear. CDR3 size: 16 residues. Germline V gene data show CDR1 as KGHDR and CDR2 as SFDVKD. CDR3 protein: CATGDFGGGSNTEAFF. The CDR3 DNA reads TGTGCCACCGGTGATTTTGGTGGCGGGTCGAACACTGAAGCTTTCTTT.

There are a few counts of this clonotype. The rearrangement links TRBV7-9 to TRBJ1-1, with a possible D match to TRBD1 (5 bases). The CDR3 is 14 amino acids. Germline V gene sequence: CDR1 SEHNR, CDR2 FQNEAQ (reference sequence). Trimming stripped 0 bases from V and 10 bases from J, with 15 bases between. CDR3 region: CASSLAREGGGAFF. CDR3 DNA: TGTGCCAGCAGCTTAGCGCGGGAGGGCGGGGGAGCTTTCTTT.

The chain recombines TRBV6-2 or TRBV6-3 with TRBJ1-5, with 7 nucleotides matching TRBD1. Germline V gene data show CDR1 as MNHEY and CDR2 as SVGEGT. CDR3 length equals 16 residues. The junction had 17 bases not matched to a gene; V was cut back by 6 bases and J by 9 bases. The CDR3 bases are TGTGCCAGCAGAGAGTCTCAGGGGGGTCGGGATCCGCCCCAGCATTTT. The encoded protein is CASRESQGGRDPPQHF.

V gene TRBV7-9 combines with J gene TRBJ2-1; D gene unclear. The CDR3 covers 12 residues. CDR1 SEHNR and CDR2 FQNEAQ come from the germline V gene (reference sequence). V lost 7 bases to trimming and J lost 6 bases, with 10 bases between them. In DNA form, the CDR3 reads TGTGCCAGCACCATAGGTGGCAATGAGCAGTTCTTC. Its translation is CASTIGGNEQFF.

V gene TRBV19 combines with J gene TRBJ2-5; TRBD2 agrees at 9 bases. There are 15 residues in the CDR3. V shed 4 bases, J shed 5 bases, and the junction held 8 bases outside the gene matches. Looked up from germline, CDR1 is LNHDA and CDR2 is SQIVND (reference sequence). The CDR3 nucleotides read TGTGCCAGTAGTAGCGGGGGGGGGCCGTGGGAGACCCAGTACTTC. It translates to CASSSGGGPWETQYF.

The chain carries TRBV29-1 and TRBJ2-1; 8 bases agree with TRBD1. The germline CDR1 and CDR2 sequences are SQVTM and ANQGSEA. This CDR3 spans 16 amino acids. Trimming at V came to 5 bases and at J to 5 bases, leaving 14 bases not matched to a gene. Written as DNA, the CDR3 is TGCAGCGTTAGGGGCGGTCCGGGACAGGTCGACAATGAGCAGTTCTTC. Amino acid sequence: CSVRGGPGQVDNEQFF.

On this clonotype: One end of the junction is discordant with germline, which a read error may explain. The chain links TRBV7-3 to TRBJ2-1; 7 positions agree with TRBD1. The CDR3 has 15 residues. The V gene's germline CDR1 is SGHTA and CDR2 FQGTGA. The CDR3, as DNA: TGTGCCAGCAGTTTAAAGGGGGCGCAGTACAATGAGCAGTTCTTC. It yields the protein CASSLKGAQYNEQFF.